These 26 T cell receptor beta chains share one sample of origin, sequenced in a study of cytomegalovirus exposure and HLA in healthy donors. The PCR contained 60 Vbeta and 13 Jbeta primers. Method: immunoSEQ multiplex PCR; TCRdb's copy keeps in-frame clones and lacks some. This sample has some 95,000 clones, with around four fifths found just once. The sequencing input was PBMCs. The source of these receptors is a man aged 45 to 65 in good health and CMV-seropositive.

The sample holds a few counts of this clone. The rearrangement joins TRBV6-1 to TRBJ2-7, with 10 bases identical to TRBD1. CDR1 is MNHNS and CDR2 is SASEGT in the germline V gene. This CDR3 spans 14 amino acids. The trim removed 6 bases at V and 5 bases at J, leaving 7 bases unmatched. CDR3 DNA sequence: TGTGCCAGCAGAAGGGGACAGGGGATCAACGAGCAGTACTTC. This sequence encodes CASRRGQGINEQYF.

The rearrangement links TRBV5-4 to TRBJ1-6; D is unclear. Germline V lookup: CDR1 SGHNT, CDR2 YYREEE (reference sequence). This CDR3 spans 14 amino acids. V was cut by 4 bases and J by 9 bases, with 14 bases left in between. The DNA of the CDR3 is TGTGCCAGCAGCCCGGGGTGGTCGGCTTCACCCCTCCACTTT. Residues: CASSPGWSASPLHF.

The genes are TRBV4-3 and TRBJ1-1; D call uncertain. Looked up from germline, CDR1 is LGHNA and CDR2 is YSLEER. The CDR3 loop spans 16 amino acids. V gave up 0 bases and J gave up 3 bases, with 14 bases separating them. The CDR3 protein is CASSQDLTVQHTEAFF. The CDR3 DNA reads as TGCGCCAGCAGCCAAGATCTAACAGTTCAGCACACTGAAGCTTTCTTT.

The gene calls are TRBV6-5 and TRBJ1-5, with unresolved D. The CDR3 contains 12 residues. V was cut by 5 bases and J by 7 bases, with 9 bases left in between. Germline V gene data show CDR1 as MNHEY and CDR2 as SVGAGI. As DNA, the CDR3 is TGTGCCAGCAGTGACGGAGGACAGCCCCAGCATTTT. This gives the protein CASSDGGQPQHF.

V usage is TRBV19 and J usage is TRBJ1-4; perhaps TRBD1 as D (6 bases). Trimming took off 2 bases at V and 4 bases at J, with 11 bases between the two ends. This CDR3 spans 15 amino acids. The germline CDR1 and CDR2 sequences are LNHDA and SQIVND (reference sequence). The CDR3 loop reads CASSISSGVNEKLFF. CDR3 DNA sequence: TGTGCCAGTAGTATATCGTCAGGGGTTAATGAAAAACTGTTTTTT.

The V call is TRBV5-4, the J call TRBJ2-7; D not resolved. The CDR3 sequence is 14 residues long. V was clipped by 5 bases and J by 0 bases, with 12 bases between them. The V gene's germline CDR1 is SGHNT and CDR2 YYREEE (reference sequence). The CDR3 spells CASSFRGNSYEQYF. The CDR3 nucleotides are TGTGCCAGCAGTTTCCGAGGAAACTCCTACGAGCAGTACTTC.

The chain uses TRBV15 and TRBJ2-5, with D possibly matching TRBD1 (6 bases). The CDR3 has 15 residues. Germline CDR1 and CDR2: LNHNV and YYDKDF (reference sequence). Trimming cost V 3 bases and J 3 bases, with 14 bases left between them. The CDR3 sequence: CATSREQGFEETQYF. The CDR3 coding sequence is TGTGCCACCAGCAGGGAACAGGGTTTTGAAGAGACCCAGTACTTC.

This rearrangement joins TRBV28 to TRBJ2-7; tentatively, D is TRBD1 (6 bases). Trimming pared 6 bases from V and 0 bases from J, leaving 15 bases between. The CDR3 covers 15 residues. CDR1 is MDHEN, CDR2 SYDVKM, per germline. CDR3 nucleotide sequence: TGTGCCAGCAGCCCAGGGGCCCACAGCTCCTACGAGCAGTACTTC. Protein: CASSPGAHSSYEQYF.

A few counts support this clone. The chain joins TRBV27 to TRBJ1-5; 7 bases are shared with TRBD1. J was trimmed by 4 bases and V by 10 bases; bases with no gene match: 7. The CDR3 has 13 residues. Germline V gene data show CDR1 as MNHEY and CDR2 as SMNVEV (reference sequence). For the CDR3, the DNA is TGTGCCAACCTGGGACAGAGAAATCAGCCCCAGCATTTT. Its protein product is CANLGQRNQPQHF.

This clone was observed a handful of times. This chain links TRBV7-9 with TRBJ2-5; 9 bases align to TRBD2. This CDR3 is built from 15 residues. CDR1 and CDR2 (germline): SEHNR, FQNEAQ (reference sequence). V was pared by 1 base and J by 2 bases, with 2 bases of the junction left unmatched. CDR3 protein: CASSLGTSVQETQYF. Written as DNA, the CDR3 is TGTGCCAGCAGCTTAGGGACTAGCGTTCAAGAGACCCAGTACTTC. The variable domain in full, with the rest retrieved from reference TRBV7-9 and TRBJ2-5, is DTGVSQNPRHKITKRGQNVTFRCDPISEHNRLYWYRQTLGQGPEFLTYFQNEAQLEKSRLLSDRFSAERPKGSFSTLEIQRTEQGDSAMYLCASSLGTSVQETQYFGPGTRLLVL.

The chain recombines TRBV18 with TRBJ2-7, with D possibly TRBD1 on 7 matching bases. Germline assignment: CDR1 KGHSH and CDR2 LQKENI. Trimming stripped 4 bases from V and 2 bases from J, with 21 bases between. CDR3 length equals 17 residues. CDR3 loop: CASSLGAGGTDTYEQYF. CDR3 nucleotide sequence: TGTGCCAGCTCACTTGGGGCCGGCGGGACAGACACCTACGAGCAGTACTTC.

The DNA for the CDR3 is TGCGCCAGCAGCAGCCAGGGAAGTAGAACTGAAGCTTTCTTT. Protein: CASSSQGSRTEAFF. The V gene is TRBV5-1, the J gene TRBJ1-1, with a tentative D call TRBD1 (5 bases). Germline CDR1 and CDR2: SGHRS and YFSETQ. The germline V and J ends were trimmed by 4 bases and 5 bases, with 15 bases remaining between them. This CDR3 spans 14 amino acids.

The CDR3 loop reads CASSAAGNYGYTF. The CDR3 DNA reads as TGTGCCAGCAGTGCGGCAGGGAACTATGGCTACACCTTC. The genes are TRBV6-1 and TRBJ1-2; maybe TRBD1 (5 bases). CDR3 length: 13 amino acids. V lost 4 bases to trimming and J lost 2 bases, with 8 bases between them. Germline values: CDR1 MNHNS, CDR2 SASEGT.

The rearrangement uses TRBV19 and TRBJ1-4, with D perhaps TRBD1 (5 bases). CDR1 is LNHDA, CDR2 SQIVND, per germline (reference sequence). The CDR3 runs to 14 residues. The V end was cut by 8 bases, the J end by 8 bases, with 18 bases between. The DNA for the CDR3 is TGTGCCAGTGGTCGAGGAGGGGTGGGCGAAAAACTGTTTTTT. Translation gives CASGRGGVGEKLFF.

The CDR3 DNA follows: TGCGCCAGCAGCCAAGTAGTAAGGGGCGCAGATACGCAGTATTTT. Translated: CASSQVVRGADTQYF. The V and J genes are TRBV4-3 and TRBJ2-3, with D possibly matching TRBD1 (5 bases). Per germline, CDR1 LGHNA and CDR2 YSLEER. CDR3 length: 15 amino acids. V was cut by 1 base and J by 4 bases, with 12 bases left in between.

V gene TRBV20-1 combines with J gene TRBJ1-3, with unresolved D. The V gene lost 5 bases and the J gene lost 7 bases, with 9 bases spanning the gap. Germline loops: CDR1 DFQATT, CDR2 SNEGSKA (reference sequence). This CDR3 is 11 amino acids long. CDR3 nucleotide sequence: TGCAGTGCTCACGCCCGGAACACCATATATTTT. Translation gives CSAHARNTIYF.

This clone was detected a few times. This rearrangement joins TRBV6-1 to TRBJ1-3; 7 bases agree with TRBD1. Trimming removed 6 bases from V and 2 bases from J; junction bases left unmatched: 1. Germline loops: CDR1 MNHNS, CDR2 SASEGT. The CDR3 loop spans 13 amino acids. The CDR3 sequence: CASRDRAGNTIYF. CDR3 in DNA: TGTGCCAGCAGAGACAGGGCTGGAAACACCATATATTTT.

The rearrangement links TRBV4-3 to TRBJ2-2; weak D call: TRBD2 (5 bases). This CDR3 has 16 amino acids. The V and J ends lost 0 bases and 4 bases respectively, with 12 bases between them. Looked up from germline, CDR1 is LGHNA and CDR2 is YSLEER. The CDR3 protein is CASSQDLGEGTGELFF. The CDR3 nucleotides are TGCGCCAGCAGCCAAGATCTTGGTGAGGGCACCGGGGAGCTGTTTTTT.

The chain combines TRBV2 with TRBJ2-5, with D perhaps matching TRBD1 (5 bases). Trimming cost V 2 bases and J 4 bases, with 8 bases left between them. The CDR3 totals 13 residues. Germline V gene lookup returns CDR1 SNHLY and CDR2 FYNNEI. DNA of the CDR3: TGTGCCAGCAGTGAAAGGGGTGGAGAGACCCAGTACTTC. It encodes CASSERGGETQYF.

The rearrangement links TRBV6-4 to TRBJ1-3, with 7 bases identical to TRBD1. Germline lookup yields CDR1 MRHNA and CDR2 SNTAGT. CDR3 length: 18 residues. The ends lost 3 bases at V and 0 bases at J; junction bases unmatched: 11. The CDR3 loop reads CASSEGTVDYNSGNTIYF. The CDR3, as DNA: TGTGCCAGCAGTGAGGGGACAGTGGATTACAACTCTGGAAACACCATATATTTT.

The chain links TRBV19 to TRBJ2-3, with a possible D match to TRBD1 (6 bases). V was clipped by 2 bases and J by 5 bases, with 14 bases between them. Germline lookup yields CDR1 LNHDA and CDR2 SQIVND (reference sequence). This CDR3 is 15 amino acids long. The CDR3 sequence: CASSIRAGAVDTQYF. DNA for the CDR3: TGTGCCAGTAGTATAAGGGCAGGGGCGGTAGATACGCAGTATTTT.

With respect to this clone: Other DNA variants within this sample encode the same CDR3. The V call is TRBV9, the J call TRBJ1-6; 9 bases fit TRBD1. Germline lookup yields CDR1 SGDLS and CDR2 YYNGEE. V shed 3 bases, J shed 7 bases, and the junction held 5 bases outside the gene matches. The length of the CDR3 is 15 residues. The DNA of the CDR3 is TGTGCCAGCAGCGCGGGACAGGGTGGAAATTCACCCCTCCACTTT. Residues: CASSAGQGGNSPLHF.

This clone appeared once. The chain joins TRBV2 to TRBJ1-2; 8 nucleotides line up with TRBD1. After removal of 4 bases from V and 1 base from J, the junction contained 8 bases not matched to a gene. The CDR3 is made up of 16 amino acids. Per germline, CDR1 SNHLY and CDR2 FYNNEI. The CDR3 region is CASSGAGTGHNYGYTF. The CDR3, as DNA: TGTGCCAGCAGTGGCGCCGGGACAGGACATAACTATGGCTACACCTTC.

The rearrangement links TRBV5-4 to TRBJ1-1, with D maybe TRBD1 (5 bases). CDR1 SGHNT and CDR2 YYREEE come from the germline V gene (reference sequence). The CDR3 spans 13 residues. Trimming shortened V by 0 bases and J by 7 bases, and 10 bases separated the two germline ends. The CDR3 DNA reads as TGTGCCAGCAGCTTGGTGGGGGGAGGTGAAGCTTTCTTT. Translating gives CASSLVGGGEAFF.

The chain is built from TRBV10-3 and TRBJ2-3; TRBD2 agrees at 13 bases. The CDR3 contains 15 residues. Germline trimming cut 5 bases from V and 3 bases from J; bases unmatched to any gene: 2. Germline CDR1 ENHRY, CDR2 SYGVKD. The CDR3 region has the DNA TGTGCCATCAGTAGACTAGCGGGGGGAACAGATACGCAGTATTTT. It yields the protein CAISRLAGGTDTQYF.

This rearrangement joins TRBV6-5 to TRBJ2-1; 8 bases match TRBD2. CDR3 length: 15 residues. V shed 7 bases, J shed 3 bases, and the junction held 8 bases outside the gene matches. Looked up from germline, CDR1 is MNHEY and CDR2 is SVGAGI. Here the CDR3 reads CASNDGGAGYNEQFF. CDR3 DNA: TGTGCCAGCAATGACGGGGGGGCGGGCTACAATGAGCAGTTCTTC.